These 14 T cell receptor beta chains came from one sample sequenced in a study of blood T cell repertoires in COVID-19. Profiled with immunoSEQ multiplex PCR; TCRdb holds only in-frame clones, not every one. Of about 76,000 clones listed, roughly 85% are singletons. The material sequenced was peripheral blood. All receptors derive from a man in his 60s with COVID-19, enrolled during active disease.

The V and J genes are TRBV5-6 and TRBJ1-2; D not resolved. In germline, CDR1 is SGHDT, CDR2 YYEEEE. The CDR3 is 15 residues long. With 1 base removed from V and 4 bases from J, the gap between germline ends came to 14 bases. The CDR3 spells CASSLRSRSGYGYTF. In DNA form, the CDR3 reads TGTGCCAGCAGCTTGCGGTCAAGGAGTGGCTATGGCTACACCTTC.

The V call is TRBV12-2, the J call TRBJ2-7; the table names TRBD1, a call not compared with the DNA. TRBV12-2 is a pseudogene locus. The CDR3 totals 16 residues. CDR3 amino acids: CASRLDRTGLSYEQYF. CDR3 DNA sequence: TGTGCAAGTCGCTTAGACAGGACAGGACTTTCCTACGAGCAGTACTTC.

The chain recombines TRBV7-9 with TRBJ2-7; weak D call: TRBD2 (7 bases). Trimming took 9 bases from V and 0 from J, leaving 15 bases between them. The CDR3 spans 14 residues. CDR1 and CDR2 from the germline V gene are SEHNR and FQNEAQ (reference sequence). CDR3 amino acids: CASQGGALSYEQYF. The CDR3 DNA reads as TGTGCCAGTCAAGGGGGGGCTCTCTCCTACGAGCAGTACTTC.

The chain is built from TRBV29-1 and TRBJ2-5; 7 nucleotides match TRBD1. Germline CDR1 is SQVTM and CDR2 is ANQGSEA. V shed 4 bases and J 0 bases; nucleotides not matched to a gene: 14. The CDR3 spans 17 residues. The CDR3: CSVVDTGVQWYQETQYF. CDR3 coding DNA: TGCAGCGTTGTAGATACAGGGGTCCAGTGGTACCAAGAGACCCAGTACTTC.

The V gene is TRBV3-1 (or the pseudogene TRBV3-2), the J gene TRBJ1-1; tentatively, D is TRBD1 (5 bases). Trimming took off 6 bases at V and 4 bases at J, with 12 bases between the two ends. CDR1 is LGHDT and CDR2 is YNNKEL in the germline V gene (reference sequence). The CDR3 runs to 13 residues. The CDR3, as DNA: TGTGCCAGCAGACCGGGGGGGGGCACTGAAGCTTTCTTT. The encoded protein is CASRPGGGTEAFF.

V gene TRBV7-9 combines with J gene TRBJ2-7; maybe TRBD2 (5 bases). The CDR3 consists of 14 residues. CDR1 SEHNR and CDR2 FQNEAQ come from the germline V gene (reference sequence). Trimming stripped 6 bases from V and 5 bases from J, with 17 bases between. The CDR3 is CASSSTGKSDEQYF. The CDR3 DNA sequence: TGTGCCAGCAGTTCTACCGGGAAATCAGACGAGCAGTACTTC.

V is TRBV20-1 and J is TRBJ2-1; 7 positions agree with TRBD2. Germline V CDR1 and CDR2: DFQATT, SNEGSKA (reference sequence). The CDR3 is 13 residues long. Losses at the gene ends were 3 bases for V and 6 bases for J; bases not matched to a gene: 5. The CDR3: CSASRPSGNEQFF. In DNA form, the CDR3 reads TGCAGTGCTAGTAGGCCTAGCGGCAATGAGCAGTTCTTC.

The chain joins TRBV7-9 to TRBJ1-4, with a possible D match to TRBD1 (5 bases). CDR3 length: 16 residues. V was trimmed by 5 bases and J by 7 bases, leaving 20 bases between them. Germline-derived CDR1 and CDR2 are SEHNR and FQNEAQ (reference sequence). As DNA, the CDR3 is TGTGCCAGCAGCCCGCCGGGGGAGGGCAGACTTGAAAAACTGTTTTTT. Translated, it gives CASSPPGEGRLEKLFF.

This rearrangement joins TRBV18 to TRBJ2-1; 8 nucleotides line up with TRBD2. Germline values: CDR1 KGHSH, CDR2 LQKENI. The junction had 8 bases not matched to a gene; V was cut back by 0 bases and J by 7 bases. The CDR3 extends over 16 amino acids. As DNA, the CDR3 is TGTGCCAGCTCACCACCGGGACTAGGGAGGGGTAATGAGCAGTTCTTC. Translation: CASSPPGLGRGNEQFF.

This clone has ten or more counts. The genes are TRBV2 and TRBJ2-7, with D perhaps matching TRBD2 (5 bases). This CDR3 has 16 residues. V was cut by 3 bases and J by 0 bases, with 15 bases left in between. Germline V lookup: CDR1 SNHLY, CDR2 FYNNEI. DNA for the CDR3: TGTGCCAGCAGTGACGCCCGTCTGGACTTCTCCTACGAGCAGTACTTC. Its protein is CASSDARLDFSYEQYF.

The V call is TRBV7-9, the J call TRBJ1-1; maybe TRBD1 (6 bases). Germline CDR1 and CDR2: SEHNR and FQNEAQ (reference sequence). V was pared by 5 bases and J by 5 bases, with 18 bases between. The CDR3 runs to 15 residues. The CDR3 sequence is CASSTQGGGQTEAFF. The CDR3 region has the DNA TGTGCCAGCAGCACTCAGGGCGGGGGGCAAACTGAAGCTTTCTTT. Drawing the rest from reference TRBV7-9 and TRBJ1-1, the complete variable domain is DTGVSQNPRHKITKRGQNVTFRCDPISEHNRLYWYRQTLGQGPEFLTYFQNEAQLEKSRLLSDRFSAERPKGSFSTLEIQRTEQGDSAMYLCASSTQGGGQTEAFFGQGTRLTVV.

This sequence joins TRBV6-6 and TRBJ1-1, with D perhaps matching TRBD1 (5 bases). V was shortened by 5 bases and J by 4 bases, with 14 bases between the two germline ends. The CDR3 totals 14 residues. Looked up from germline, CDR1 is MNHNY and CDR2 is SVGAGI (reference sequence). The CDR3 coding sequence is TGTGCCAGCAGTCAGGGCTGGGGGGGCACTGAAGCTTTCTTT. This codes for CASSQGWGGTEAFF.

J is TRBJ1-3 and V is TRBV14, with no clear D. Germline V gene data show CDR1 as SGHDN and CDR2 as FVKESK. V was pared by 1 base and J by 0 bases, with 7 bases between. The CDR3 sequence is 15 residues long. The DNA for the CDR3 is TGTGCCAGCAGCCAAGTGAGAGACTCTGGAAACACCATATATTTT. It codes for CASSQVRDSGNTIYF.

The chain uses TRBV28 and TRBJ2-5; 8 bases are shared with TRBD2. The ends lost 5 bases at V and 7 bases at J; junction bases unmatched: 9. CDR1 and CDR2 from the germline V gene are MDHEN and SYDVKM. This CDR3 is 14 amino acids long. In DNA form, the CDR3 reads TGTGCCAGCAGTCGTAGCGGGACACTGCGGACCCAGTACTTC. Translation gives CASSRSGTLRTQYF.